This T cell receptor beta chain was sequenced in a study of T-cell reconstitution after alpha-beta-depleted transplantation in children (dated by TCRdb to the mid-2010s). Regarding the research as a whole: T-cell immune reconstitution after TCRalphabeta/CD19-depleted allogeneic hematopoietic cell transplantation in children was quantitatively tracked in the study by means of TCR repertoire profiling.

Via the germline V gene (reference sequence), CDR1 is LNHDA and CDR2 SQIVND. Unmatched junction bases come to 13, with V trimmed by 8 bases and J by 1 base. The CDR3 spans 17 residues, from the cysteine through the phenylalanine. The CDR3 DNA has 51 bases and is translated from base 1. This clonotype appeared a single time. No antigen is known for it. No much larger clonotype is one base removed from it; base qualities were not supplied. Resting on one read, the evidence is weak. Receptor libraries were prepared by PCR. Sequencing was carried out with an Illumina HiSeq 2500. To normalize quantification of the TCRbeta repertoire, the TCR libraries were built with molecular barcoding that relied on unique molecular identifiers. The public reads were quality trimmed at Q25 with fastp and then assembled into clones with MiXCR by TCRdb, keeping productive beta chains. Each record represents a unique CDR3 protein, reported with the most common genes and DNA among its rows. This sample has about 480,000 distinct CDR3 sequences in its table, and roughly an eighth of those were observed once. Around 5.6% of the sample is in the top ten clones.

The sample here was PBMCs from the stem cell graft donor, taken from the stem cell graft. The receptor comes from a human donor who donated a stem cell graft to a child with combined immunodeficiency. This sequence uses TRBV19 and TRBJ2-2; 7 nucleotides in the junction match TRBD2. For the CDR3, the sequence is CASGHDWGGENTGELFF. The DNA sequence is TGTGCCAGTGGACACGACTGGGGGGGAGAGAACACCGGGGAGCTGTTTTTT.